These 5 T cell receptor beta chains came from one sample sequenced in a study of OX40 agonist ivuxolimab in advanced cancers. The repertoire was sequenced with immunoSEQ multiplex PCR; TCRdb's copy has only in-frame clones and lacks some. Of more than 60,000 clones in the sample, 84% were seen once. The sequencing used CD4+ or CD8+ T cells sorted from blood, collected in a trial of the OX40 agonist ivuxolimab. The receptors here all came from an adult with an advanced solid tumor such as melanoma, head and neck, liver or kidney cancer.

CDR3 DNA: TGCGCCAGCAGCCAAGATGGGATCTCTAACTATGGCTACACCTTC. Translating it yields CASSQDGISNYGYTF. The chain couples TRBV4-1 to TRBJ1-2; D not certain. The V gene lost 0 bases and the J gene lost 0 bases, with 8 bases spanning the gap. Per germline, CDR1 MGHRA and CDR2 YSYEKL. The CDR3 runs to 15 residues.

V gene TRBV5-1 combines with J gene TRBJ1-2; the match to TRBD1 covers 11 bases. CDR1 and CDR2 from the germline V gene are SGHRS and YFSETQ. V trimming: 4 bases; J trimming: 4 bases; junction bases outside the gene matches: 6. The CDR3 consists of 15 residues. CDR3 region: CASSAGTGGLYGYTF. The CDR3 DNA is TGCGCCAGCAGCGCCGGGACAGGGGGTCTCTATGGCTACACCTTC.

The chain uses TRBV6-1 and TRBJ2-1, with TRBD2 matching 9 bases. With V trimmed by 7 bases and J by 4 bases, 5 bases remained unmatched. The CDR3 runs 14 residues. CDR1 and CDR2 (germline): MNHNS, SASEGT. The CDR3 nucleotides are TGTGCCAGCACCACTAGCGGGCAATACAATGAGCAGTTCTTC. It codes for CASTTSGQYNEQFF.

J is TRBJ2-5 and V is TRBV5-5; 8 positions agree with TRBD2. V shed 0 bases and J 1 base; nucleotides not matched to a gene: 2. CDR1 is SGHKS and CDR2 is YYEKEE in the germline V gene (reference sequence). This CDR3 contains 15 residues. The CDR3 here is CASSLGLAGQETQYF. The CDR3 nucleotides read TGTGCCAGCAGCTTGGGGCTAGCGGGCCAAGAGACCCAGTACTTC.

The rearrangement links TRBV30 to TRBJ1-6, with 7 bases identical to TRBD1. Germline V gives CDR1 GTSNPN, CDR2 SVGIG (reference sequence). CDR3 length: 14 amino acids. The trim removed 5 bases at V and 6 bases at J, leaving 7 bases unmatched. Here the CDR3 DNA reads TGTGCCTGGGACGACAGGGTGGGTAATTCACCCCTCCACTTT. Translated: CAWDDRVGNSPLHF.